The 22 T cell receptor beta chains reported below all come from one sample, sequenced in a study of siplizumab effects on memory and regulatory T cells. Clones were read by immunoSEQ multiplex PCR, and TCRdb kept only the in-frame ones, dropping some. The sample includes about 85,000 clones, just under 95% of them seen just once. Sequenced sample: CD8+ T cells sorted from blood. The receptors shown here come from a human donor in good health.

Here the CDR3 DNA reads TGTGCCAAAGGGGGGAGTAGTGAAGCTTTCTTT. This translates into CAKGGSSEAFF. V is TRBV2 and J is TRBJ1-1; D possibly corresponds to TRBD1 (6 bases). The CDR3 runs to 11 residues. The germline CDR1 and CDR2 sequences are SNHLY and FYNNEI. V was trimmed by 10 bases and J by 7 bases, leaving 13 bases between them.

The V gene is TRBV28, the J gene TRBJ2-5, with D tentatively TRBD1 (5 bases). With the DNA end fitting TRBJ2-7 better, the J assignment may be wrong. CDR1 and CDR2 from the germline V gene are MDHEN and SYDVKM. This CDR3 has 13 residues. CDR3 residues: CASSPGFSYEQYF. As DNA, the CDR3 is TGTGCCAGCAGCCCAGGGTTCTCCTACGAGCAGTACTTC.

The chain combines TRBV10-3 with TRBJ2-1; tentatively, D is TRBD2 (5 bases). The V end was cut by 2 bases, the J end by 0 bases, with 11 bases between. The length of the CDR3 is 16 residues. CDR1 is ENHRY, CDR2 SYGVKD, per germline. CDR3 DNA sequence: TGTGCCATCAGTGAGCCGGACTCCAACTCCTACAATGAGCAGTTCTTC. This encodes CAISEPDSNSYNEQFF.

The chain joins TRBV11-3 to TRBJ2-1; tentatively, D is TRBD2 (6 bases). V was trimmed by 4 bases and J by 4 bases, leaving 14 bases between them. Germline CDR1 and CDR2: SGHNT and YENEEA. The CDR3 is made up of 15 amino acids. CDR3 sequence reads: CASSSNLALYNEQFF. The CDR3 DNA reads as TGTGCCAGCAGCTCCAATCTAGCGCTTTACAATGAGCAGTTCTTC.

The sample holds one count of this clone. The genes are TRBV27 and TRBJ1-1; TRBD1 aligns across 8 bases. The CDR3 is 15 amino acids. The V and J ends lost 0 bases and 5 bases, in that order; junction bases with no gene match: 5. CDR1 and CDR2 (germline): MNHEY, SMNVEV (reference sequence). The CDR3 spells CASSLSAGGITEAFF. DNA for the CDR3: TGTGCCAGCAGTTTATCGGCAGGGGGCATTACTGAAGCTTTCTTT.

The gene calls are TRBV5-4 and TRBJ2-6; D tentatively fits TRBD1 or TRBD2 (5 bases each). V shed 10 bases and J shed 9 bases, with 17 bases lying between them. CDR3 size: 13 residues. Germline V CDR1 and CDR2: SGHNT, YYREEE (reference sequence). The CDR3 DNA reads as TGTGCCGGGGTCGGGGCGGAAGACAACGTCCTGACTTTC. Its translation: CAGVGAEDNVLTF.

The rearrangement uses TRBV29-1 and TRBJ2-7; the D is unclear. Looked up from germline, CDR1 is SQVTM and CDR2 is ANQGSEA. V lost 6 bases, J lost 0 bases, and 6 bases lay in between. The CDR3 extends over 11 amino acids. Here the CDR3 DNA reads TGCAGCGTGGACGACTCCTACGAGCAGTACTTC. Protein: CSVDDSYEQYF.

V is TRBV9 and J is TRBJ2-6, with 9 bases matching TRBD1. The CDR3 loop spans 18 amino acids. The junction had 8 bases not matched to a gene; V was cut back by 4 bases and J by 0 bases. The germline V gene encodes CDR1 SGDLS and CDR2 YYNGEE. In DNA, the CDR3 is TGTGCCAGCAGCCTTAGCCGGGACAGGGTCTCTGGGGCCAACGTCCTGACTTTC. Encoded protein: CASSLSRDRVSGANVLTF.

The chain recombines TRBV9 with TRBJ2-3, with 10 positions matching TRBD2. The CDR3 is 16 residues long. CDR1 is SGDLS and CDR2 is YYNGEE in the germline V gene. Losses at the gene ends were 7 bases for V and 0 bases for J; bases not matched to a gene: 8. This chain's CDR3 is CASGASGSSSTDTQYF. CDR3 nucleotides: TGTGCCAGCGGGGCTAGCGGGAGTTCTAGCACAGATACGCAGTATTTT.

V and J are TRBV11-3 and TRBJ2-3; 10 nucleotides agree with TRBD2. Germline V gene sequence: CDR1 SGHNT, CDR2 YENEEA. V gave up 5 bases and J gave up 4 bases; unmatched junction bases: 12. The CDR3 extends over 17 amino acids. The CDR3 is CASSTHQSGRAADTQYF. CDR3 coding DNA: TGTGCCAGCAGCACCCACCAGAGCGGGAGGGCTGCAGATACGCAGTATTTT.

The count of this clone is one. The V and J genes are TRBV19 and TRBJ2-1; 12 nucleotides align to TRBD2. Trimming took 4 bases from V and 5 from J; bases not matched to a gene: 3. CDR3 size: 15 residues. Per the germline V gene, CDR1 is LNHDA and CDR2 is SQIVND (reference sequence). Here the CDR3 reads CASSTTSGSHNEQFF. CDR3 sequence (DNA): TGTGCCAGTAGTACGACTAGCGGGAGCCACAATGAGCAGTTCTTC.

V is TRBV7-2 and J is TRBJ2-2; 7 positions match TRBD2. This CDR3 region has 16 residues. Trimming at V came to 3 bases and at J to 2 bases, leaving 6 bases not matched to a gene. Looked up from germline, CDR1 is SGHTA and CDR2 is FQGNSA. CDR3 bases: TGTGCCAGCAGCTTCACCCTAGCGGCAAACACCGGGGAGCTGTTTTTT. Encoded protein: CASSFTLAANTGELFF.

The chain is built from TRBV27 and TRBJ2-3, with a tentative D call TRBD2 (5 bases). Germline loops: CDR1 MNHEY, CDR2 SMNVEV (reference sequence). V was cut by 6 bases and J by 0 bases, with 16 bases left in between. The length of the CDR3 is 16 residues. This CDR3 is CASSPRLSYSTDTQYF. The CDR3 DNA is TGTGCCAGCAGCCCGCGACTATCCTATAGCACAGATACGCAGTATTTT.

This sequence joins TRBV11-2 and TRBJ2-7; D is possibly TRBD2 (6 bases). Trimming cost V 5 bases and J 3 bases, with 17 bases left between them. In germline, CDR1 is SGHAT, CDR2 FQNNGV. The length of the CDR3 is 15 residues. The CDR3 here is CASSPAEGIFYEQYF. The CDR3 DNA reads as TGTGCCAGCAGCCCCGCGGAGGGAATCTTCTACGAGCAGTACTTC.

The chain joins TRBV4-1 to TRBJ2-7, with 8 bases identical to TRBD2. Losses at the gene ends were 0 bases for V and 9 bases for J; bases not matched to a gene: 16. Germline loops: CDR1 MGHRA, CDR2 YSYEKL. This CDR3 comprises 17 residues. DNA for the CDR3: TGCGCCAGCAGCCAAGAATATTCTTCGGGACTAGGGGTGAGGCAGTACTTC. This codes for CASSQEYSSGLGVRQYF.

This clone came up once. This chain connects TRBV11-2 to TRBJ1-3, with D unclear. This CDR3 contains 19 residues. Germline V gene data show CDR1 as SGHAT and CDR2 as FQNNGV. V lost 7 bases and J 0 bases, leaving 25 bases between the germline ends. As DNA, the CDR3 is TGTGCCAGCACCAACGTTCCCCCGGACGGCCGAAACTCTGGAAACACCATATATTTT. Its protein product is CASTNVPPDGRNSGNTIYF.

The V gene is TRBV14, the J gene TRBJ2-3; D is perhaps TRBD2 (5 bases). Germline V lookup: CDR1 SGHDN, CDR2 FVKESK. The CDR3 runs to 14 residues. Between the trimmed V and J ends, which lost 6 bases and 3 bases, there was a span of 13 bases. For the CDR3, the DNA is TGTGCCAGCAGGGTAACGGGAACGACAGATACGCAGTATTTT. Residues: CASRVTGTTDTQYF.

V is TRBV7-8 and J is TRBJ2-6; no definite D call. This CDR3 is built from 13 residues. V was shortened by 7 bases and J by 0 bases, with 4 bases between the two germline ends. CDR1 is SGHVS, CDR2 FQNEAQ, per germline. Here the CDR3 reads CASTTSGANVLTF. The CDR3 DNA is TGTGCCAGCACCACCTCTGGGGCCAACGTCCTGACTTTC.

The J gene is TRBJ2-7, the V gene TRBV5-6; no reliable D call. The V end was cut by 3 bases, the J end by 3 bases, with 10 bases between. Germline V gives CDR1 SGHDT, CDR2 YYEEEE. CDR3 length: 13 residues. Here the CDR3 reads CASSSVLGYEQYF. DNA for the CDR3: TGTGCCAGCAGCTCGGTCTTAGGCTACGAGCAGTACTTC.

The chain has TRBV6-1 and TRBJ1-1; D might be TRBD1 (5 bases). The CDR3 is 12 residues long. The germline V gene has CDR1 MNHNS and CDR2 SASEGT. V gave up 5 bases and J gave up 2 bases, with 6 bases separating them. This chain's CDR3 is CASSQGNTEAFF. CDR3 in DNA: TGTGCCAGCAGTCAGGGTAACACTGAAGCTTTCTTT.

The chain joins TRBV4-1 to TRBJ1-2; D may be TRBD1 (6 bases). This CDR3 is 15 amino acids long. The germline V and J ends were trimmed by 4 bases and 7 bases, with 19 bases remaining between them. Germline lookup yields CDR1 MGHRA and CDR2 YSYEKL. In nucleotides, the CDR3 is TGCGCCAGCAGCCCAAGAGACACAGGGTCGGGTGGCTACACCTTC. It is translated as CASSPRDTGSGGYTF.

The chain joins TRBV11-2 to TRBJ1-5; weak D call: TRBD1 (5 bases). CDR1 SGHAT and CDR2 FQNNGV come from the germline V gene. The V end was cut by 1 base, the J end by 0 bases, with 7 bases between. The CDR3 runs to 15 residues. CDR3 DNA sequence: TGTGCCAGCAGCTTAGGGGGGGGTAGCAATCAGCCCCAGCATTTT. It encodes CASSLGGGSNQPQHF.